This paragraph reports one T cell receptor (beta chain). The antigen remains unidentified. Profiled with immunoSEQ multiplex PCR; TCRdb holds only in-frame clones, not every one. The sample includes about 33,000 clones, around 95% of them seen just once. The data stem from a study of T cells in tuberculosis. Study summary: A South African cohort included IGRA-negative adolescents, latently infected IGRA-positive adolescents and adults with active tuberculosis.

The length of the CDR3 is 14 residues. V shed 6 bases and J shed 4 bases, with 15 bases lying between them. The germline V gene encodes CDR1 LNHDA and CDR2 SQIVND (reference sequence). Findings of the study overall: GEM motif frequencies gave 55% to 75% accuracy; the GMM repertoire gave approximately 90%.

The specimen was PBMCs. J is TRBJ1-2 and V is TRBV19; D is possibly TRBD1 (5 bases). The receptor's source is a donor aged 5 to 30 with latent tuberculosis or without tuberculosis infection. The CDR3 loop is CASSSGVYSYGYTF. In DNA form, the CDR3 reads TGTGCCAGTAGCTCGGGGGTCTACAGCTATGGCTACACCTTC.